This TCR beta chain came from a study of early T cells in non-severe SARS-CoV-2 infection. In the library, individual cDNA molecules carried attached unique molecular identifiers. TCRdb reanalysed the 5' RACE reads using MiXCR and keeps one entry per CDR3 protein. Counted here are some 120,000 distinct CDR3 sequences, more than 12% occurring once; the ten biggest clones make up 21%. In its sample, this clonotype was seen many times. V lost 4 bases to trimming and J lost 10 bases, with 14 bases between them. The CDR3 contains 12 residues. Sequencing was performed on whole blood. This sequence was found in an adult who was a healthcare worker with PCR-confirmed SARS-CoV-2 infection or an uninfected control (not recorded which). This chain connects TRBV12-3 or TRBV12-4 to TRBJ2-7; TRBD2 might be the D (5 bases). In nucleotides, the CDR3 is TGTGCCAGCAGTTCTCACGGGGTTCACCAGTACTTC. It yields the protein CASSSHGVHQYF.